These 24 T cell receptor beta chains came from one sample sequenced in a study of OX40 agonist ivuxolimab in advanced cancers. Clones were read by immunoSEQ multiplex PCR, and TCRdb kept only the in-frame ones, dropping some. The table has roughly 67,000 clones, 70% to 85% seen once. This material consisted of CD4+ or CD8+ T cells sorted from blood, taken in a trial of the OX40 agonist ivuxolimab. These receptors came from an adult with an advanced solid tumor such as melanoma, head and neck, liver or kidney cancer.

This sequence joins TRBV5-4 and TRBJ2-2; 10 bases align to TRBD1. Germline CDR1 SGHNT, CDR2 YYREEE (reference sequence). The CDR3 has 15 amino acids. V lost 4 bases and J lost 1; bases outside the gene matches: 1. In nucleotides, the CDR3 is TGTGCCAGCAGCAGGACAGGGGGGAACACCGGGGAGCTGTTTTTT. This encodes CASSRTGGNTGELFF. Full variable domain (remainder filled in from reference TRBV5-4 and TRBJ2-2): ETGVTQSPTHLIKTRGQQVTLRCSSQSGHNTVSWYQQALGQGPQFIFQYYREEENGRGNFPPRFSGLQFPNYSSELNVNALELDDSALYLCASSRTGGNTGELFFGEGSRLTVL.

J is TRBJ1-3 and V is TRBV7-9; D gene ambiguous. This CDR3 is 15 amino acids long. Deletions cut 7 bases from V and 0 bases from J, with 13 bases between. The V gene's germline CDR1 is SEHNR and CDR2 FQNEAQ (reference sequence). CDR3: CASTQTPVSGNTIYF. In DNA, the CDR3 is TGTGCCAGCACCCAAACCCCCGTCTCTGGAAACACCATATATTTT.

The CDR3 spells CASSLRPREGSPLHF. In DNA form, the CDR3 reads TGTGCCAGCAGTTTACGTCCCAGGGAGGGTTCACCCCTCCACTTT. V gene TRBV28 combines with J gene TRBJ1-6, with D perhaps TRBD1 (5 bases). Germline values: CDR1 MDHEN, CDR2 SYDVKM. The V gene lost 2 bases and the J gene lost 9 bases, with 14 bases spanning the gap. CDR3 length equals 15 residues.

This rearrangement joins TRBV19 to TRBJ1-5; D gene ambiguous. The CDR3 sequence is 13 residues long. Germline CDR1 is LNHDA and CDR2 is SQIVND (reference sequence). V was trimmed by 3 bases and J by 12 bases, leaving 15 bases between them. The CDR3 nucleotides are TGTGCCAGTAGTATGACCCCCGCAATGGGCCAGCATTTT. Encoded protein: CASSMTPAMGQHF.

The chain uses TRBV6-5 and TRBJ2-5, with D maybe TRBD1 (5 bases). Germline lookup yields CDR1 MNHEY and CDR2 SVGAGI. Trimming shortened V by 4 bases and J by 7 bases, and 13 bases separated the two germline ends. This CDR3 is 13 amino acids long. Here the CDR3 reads CASSSTRDGTQYF. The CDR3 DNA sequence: TGTGCCAGCAGTTCCACCAGGGATGGGACCCAGTACTTC.

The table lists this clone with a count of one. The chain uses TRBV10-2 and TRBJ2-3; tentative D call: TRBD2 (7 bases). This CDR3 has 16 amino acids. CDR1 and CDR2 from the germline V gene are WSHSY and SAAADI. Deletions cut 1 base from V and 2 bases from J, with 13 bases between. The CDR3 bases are TGCGCCAGCAGTGAGTTCGGGGGGCCCACCACAGATACGCAGTATTTT. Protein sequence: CASSEFGGPTTDTQYF.

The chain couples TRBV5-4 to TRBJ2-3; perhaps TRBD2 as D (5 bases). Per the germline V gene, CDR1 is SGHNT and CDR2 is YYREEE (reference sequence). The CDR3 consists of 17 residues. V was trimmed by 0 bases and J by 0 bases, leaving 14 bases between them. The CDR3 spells CASSLEGLAASTDTQYF. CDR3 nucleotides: TGTGCCAGCAGCTTGGAAGGGCTAGCTGCTAGCACAGATACGCAGTATTTT.

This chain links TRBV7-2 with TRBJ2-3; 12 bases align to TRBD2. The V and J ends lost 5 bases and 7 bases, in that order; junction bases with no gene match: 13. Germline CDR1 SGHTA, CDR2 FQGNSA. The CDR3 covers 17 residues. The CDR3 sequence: CASSKTSGGKVLNTQYF. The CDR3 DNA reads TGTGCCAGCAGCAAAACTAGCGGGGGGAAGGTTTTGAATACGCAGTATTTT.

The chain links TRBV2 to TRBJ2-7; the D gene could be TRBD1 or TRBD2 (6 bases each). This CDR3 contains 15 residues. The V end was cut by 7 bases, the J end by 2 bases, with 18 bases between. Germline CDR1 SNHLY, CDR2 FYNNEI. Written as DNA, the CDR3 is TGTGCCAGCACTATGAAGAGGGGGGCCCCCTACGAGCAGTACTTC. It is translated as CASTMKRGAPYEQYF.

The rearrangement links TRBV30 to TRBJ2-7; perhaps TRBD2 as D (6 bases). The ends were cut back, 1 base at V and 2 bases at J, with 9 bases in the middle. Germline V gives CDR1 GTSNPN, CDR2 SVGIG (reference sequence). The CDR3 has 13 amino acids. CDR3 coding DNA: TGTGCCTGGAGTGACCCGGGGGCCTACGAGCAGTACTTC. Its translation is CAWSDPGAYEQYF. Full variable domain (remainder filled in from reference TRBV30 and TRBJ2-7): SQTIHQWPATLVQPVGSPLSLECTVEGTSNPNLYWYRQAAGRGLQLLFYSVGIGQISSEVPQNLSASRPQDRQFILSSKKLLLSDSGFYLCAWSDPGAYEQYFGPGTRLTVT.

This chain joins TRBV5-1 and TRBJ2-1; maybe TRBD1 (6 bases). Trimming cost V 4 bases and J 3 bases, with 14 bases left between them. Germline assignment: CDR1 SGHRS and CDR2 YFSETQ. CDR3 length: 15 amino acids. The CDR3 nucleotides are TGCGCCAGCAGCCAGGGTGGGGGCAACTACAATGAGCAGTTCTTC. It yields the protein CASSQGGGNYNEQFF.

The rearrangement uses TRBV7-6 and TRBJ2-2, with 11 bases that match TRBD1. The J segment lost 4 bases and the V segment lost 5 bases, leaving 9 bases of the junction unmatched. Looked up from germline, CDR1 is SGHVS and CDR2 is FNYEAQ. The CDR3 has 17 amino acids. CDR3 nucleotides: TGTGCCAGCAGCATAAGTCGCGGGACAGGGGGCACCGGGGAGCTGTTTTTT. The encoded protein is CASSISRGTGGTGELFF.

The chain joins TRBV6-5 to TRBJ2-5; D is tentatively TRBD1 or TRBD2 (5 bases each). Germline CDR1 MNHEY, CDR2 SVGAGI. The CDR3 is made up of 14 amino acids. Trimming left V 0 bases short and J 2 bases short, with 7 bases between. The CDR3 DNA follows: TGTGCCAGCAGTTACTCGGGGGTTCAAGAGACCCAGTACTTC. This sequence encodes CASSYSGVQETQYF.

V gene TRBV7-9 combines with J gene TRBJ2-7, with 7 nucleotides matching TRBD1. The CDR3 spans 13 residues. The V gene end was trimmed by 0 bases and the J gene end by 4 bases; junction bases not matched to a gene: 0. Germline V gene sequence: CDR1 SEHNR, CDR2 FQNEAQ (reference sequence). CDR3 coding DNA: TGTGCCAGCAGCTTAGCGGGACAGTACGAGCAGTACGTC. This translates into CASSLAGQYEQYV.

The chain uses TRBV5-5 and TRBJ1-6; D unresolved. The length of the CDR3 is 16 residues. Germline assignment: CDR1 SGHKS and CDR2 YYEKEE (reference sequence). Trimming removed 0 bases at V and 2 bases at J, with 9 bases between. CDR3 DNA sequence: TGTGCCAGCAGCTTGGGGCAGCTTACCTATAATTCACCCCTCCACTTT. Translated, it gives CASSLGQLTYNSPLHF.

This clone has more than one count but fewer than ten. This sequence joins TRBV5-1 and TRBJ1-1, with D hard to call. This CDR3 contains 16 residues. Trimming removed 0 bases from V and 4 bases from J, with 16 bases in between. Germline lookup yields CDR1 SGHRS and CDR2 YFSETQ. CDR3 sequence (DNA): TGCGCCAGCAGCTTGGATTCGGCAGGTTATGGCACTGAAGCTTTCTTT. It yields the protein CASSLDSAGYGTEAFF.

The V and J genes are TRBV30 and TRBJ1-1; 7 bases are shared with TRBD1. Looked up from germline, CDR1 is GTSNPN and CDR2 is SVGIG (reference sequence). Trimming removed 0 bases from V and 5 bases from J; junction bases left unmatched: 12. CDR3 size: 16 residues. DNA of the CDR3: TGTGCCTGGAGTGTAAAGGAGGGGGCGCTGGGGACTGAAGCTTTCTTT. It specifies CAWSVKEGALGTEAFF.

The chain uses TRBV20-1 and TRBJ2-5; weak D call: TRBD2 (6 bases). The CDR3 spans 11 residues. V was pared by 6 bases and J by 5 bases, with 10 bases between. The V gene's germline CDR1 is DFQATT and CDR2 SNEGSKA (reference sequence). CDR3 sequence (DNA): TGCAGTGCCCCACGGGGGGAGACCCAGTACTTC. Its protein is CSAPRGETQYF.

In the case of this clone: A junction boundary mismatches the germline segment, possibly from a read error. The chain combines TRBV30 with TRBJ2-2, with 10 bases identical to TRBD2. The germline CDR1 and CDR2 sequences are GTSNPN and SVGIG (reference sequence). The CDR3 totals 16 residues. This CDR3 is CAWSVSTSGNSGELFF. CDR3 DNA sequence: TGTGCCTGGAGTGTAAGCACTAGCGGGAACTCCGGGGAGCTGTTTTTT.

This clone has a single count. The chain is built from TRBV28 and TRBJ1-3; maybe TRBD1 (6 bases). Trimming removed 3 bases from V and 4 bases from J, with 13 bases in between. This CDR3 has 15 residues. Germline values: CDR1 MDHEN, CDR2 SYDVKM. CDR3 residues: CASSLRGVDGNTIYF. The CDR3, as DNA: TGTGCCAGCAGTTTGAGGGGGGTAGACGGAAACACCATATATTTT.

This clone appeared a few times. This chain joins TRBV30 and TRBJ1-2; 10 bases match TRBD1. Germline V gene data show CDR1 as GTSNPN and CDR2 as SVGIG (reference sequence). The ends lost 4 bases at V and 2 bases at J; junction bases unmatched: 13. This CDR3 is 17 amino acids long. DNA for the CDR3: TGTGCCTGGAACCCAAGAATGGGGACAGGGGCCAACTATGGCTACACCTTC. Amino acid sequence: CAWNPRMGTGANYGYTF.

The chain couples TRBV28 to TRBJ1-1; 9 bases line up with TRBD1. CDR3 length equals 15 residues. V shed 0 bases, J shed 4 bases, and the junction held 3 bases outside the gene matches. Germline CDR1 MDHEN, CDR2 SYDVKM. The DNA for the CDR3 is TGTGCCAGCAGTTTATGGGACAGGGGTGCCACTGAAGCTTTCTTT. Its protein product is CASSLWDRGATEAFF.

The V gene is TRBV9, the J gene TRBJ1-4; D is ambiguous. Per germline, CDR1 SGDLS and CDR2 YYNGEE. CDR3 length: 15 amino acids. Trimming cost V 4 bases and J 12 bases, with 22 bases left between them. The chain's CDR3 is CASSPRIPATDELFF. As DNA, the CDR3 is TGTGCCAGCAGCCCCCGGATTCCAGCCACAGACGAACTGTTTTTT. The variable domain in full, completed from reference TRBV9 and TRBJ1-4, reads DSGVTQTPKHLITATGQRVTLRCSPRSGDLSVYWYQQSLDQGLQFLIQYYNGEERAKGNILERFSAQQFPDLHSELNLSSLELGDSALYFCASSPRIPATDELFFGSGTQLSVL.

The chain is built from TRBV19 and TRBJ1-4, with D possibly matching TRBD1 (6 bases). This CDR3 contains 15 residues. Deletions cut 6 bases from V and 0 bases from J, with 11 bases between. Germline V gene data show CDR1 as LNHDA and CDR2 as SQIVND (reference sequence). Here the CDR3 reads CASSVQGATNEKLFF. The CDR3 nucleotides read TGTGCCAGTAGCGTACAGGGTGCAACTAATGAAAAACTGTTTTTT.